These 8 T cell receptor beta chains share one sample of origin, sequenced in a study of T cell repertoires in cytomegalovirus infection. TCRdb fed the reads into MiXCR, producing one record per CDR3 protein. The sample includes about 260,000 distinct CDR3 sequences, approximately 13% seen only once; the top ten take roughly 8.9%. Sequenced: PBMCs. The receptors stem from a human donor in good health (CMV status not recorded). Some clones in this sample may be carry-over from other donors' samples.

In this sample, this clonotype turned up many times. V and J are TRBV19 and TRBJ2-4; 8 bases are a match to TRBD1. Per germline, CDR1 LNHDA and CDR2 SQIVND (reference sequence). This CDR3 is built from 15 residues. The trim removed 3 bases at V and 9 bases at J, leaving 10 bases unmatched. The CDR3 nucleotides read TGTGCCAGTAGTATGAGTAGCAGGGGGCAAGGCATTCAGTACTTC. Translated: CASSMSSRGQGIQYF.

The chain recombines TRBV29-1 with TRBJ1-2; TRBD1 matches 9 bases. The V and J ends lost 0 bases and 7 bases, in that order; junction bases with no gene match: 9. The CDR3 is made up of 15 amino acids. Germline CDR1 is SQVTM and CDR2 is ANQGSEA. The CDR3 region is CSVEDRGTGNAGYTF. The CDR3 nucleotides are TGCAGCGTTGAAGATAGAGGGACAGGGAATGCTGGCTACACCTTC.

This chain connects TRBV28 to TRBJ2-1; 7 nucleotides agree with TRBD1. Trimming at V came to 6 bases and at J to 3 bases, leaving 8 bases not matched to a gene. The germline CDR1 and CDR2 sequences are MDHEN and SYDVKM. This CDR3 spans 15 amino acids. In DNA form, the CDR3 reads TGTGCCAGCAGCCCCTTGGGACAGCACTACAATGAGCAGTTCTTC. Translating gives CASSPLGQHYNEQFF.

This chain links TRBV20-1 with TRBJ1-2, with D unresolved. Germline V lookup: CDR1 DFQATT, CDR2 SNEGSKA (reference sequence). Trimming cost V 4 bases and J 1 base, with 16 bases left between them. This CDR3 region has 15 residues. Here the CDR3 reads CSATIPTQINYGYTF. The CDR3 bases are TGCAGTGCTACGATACCAACACAGATTAACTATGGCTACACCTTC.

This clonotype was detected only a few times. This CDR3 reads CASSFQGGNGYTF. The CDR3 nucleotides are TGTGCCAGCAGCTTTCAGGGAGGAAATGGCTACACCTTC. The chain recombines TRBV7-2 with TRBJ1-2; the D gene is possibly TRBD1 (5 bases). The germline V gene encodes CDR1 SGHTA and CDR2 FQGNSA. The CDR3 is 13 residues long. V was clipped by 3 bases and J by 6 bases, with 11 bases between them. The variable domain in full, completed from reference TRBV7-2 and TRBJ1-2, reads GAGVSQSPSNKVTEKGKDVELRCDPISGHTALYWYRQSLGQGLEFLIYFQGNSAPDKSGLPSDRFSAERTGGSVSTLTIQRTQQEDSAVYLCASSFQGGNGYTFGSGTRLTVV.

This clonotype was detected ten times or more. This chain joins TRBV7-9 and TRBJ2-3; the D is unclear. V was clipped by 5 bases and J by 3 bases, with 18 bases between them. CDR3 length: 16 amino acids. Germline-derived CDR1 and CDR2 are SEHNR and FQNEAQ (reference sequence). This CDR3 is CASSPTTRLETDTQYF. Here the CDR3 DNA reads TGTGCCAGCAGCCCGACGACCCGACTGGAGACAGATACGCAGTATTTT.

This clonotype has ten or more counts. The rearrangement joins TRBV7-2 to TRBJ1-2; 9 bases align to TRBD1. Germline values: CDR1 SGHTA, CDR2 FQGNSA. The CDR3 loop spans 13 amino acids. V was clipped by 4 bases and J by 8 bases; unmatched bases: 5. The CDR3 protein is CASSWGQGGGYTF. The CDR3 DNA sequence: TGTGCCAGCAGCTGGGGACAGGGAGGCGGCTACACCTTC.

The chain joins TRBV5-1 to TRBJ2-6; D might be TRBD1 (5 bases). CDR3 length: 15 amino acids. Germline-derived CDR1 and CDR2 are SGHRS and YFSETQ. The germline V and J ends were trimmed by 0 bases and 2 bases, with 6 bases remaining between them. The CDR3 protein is CASSLEGTGANVLTF. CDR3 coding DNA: TGCGCCAGCAGCTTGGAGGGGACTGGGGCCAACGTCCTGACTTTC.